This T cell receptor beta chain was found in a study of blood T cell repertoires in COVID-19. Study overall: Two negative PCRs, clearance, or symptom resolution were required of recovered Cohort 3 donors. Samples taken during acute and convalescent COVID-19 were collected in the United States, Italy and Spain. Sample material is recorded as cDNA or gDNA derived from T cells, B-cell-depleted T cells, or PBMCs.

TCRdb keeps only in-frame clones here, not all; method: immunoSEQ multiplex PCR. This table holds under 150,000 clones, over 75% found once. CDR3 length: 14 residues. Germline lookup yields CDR1 MGHDK and CDR2 SYGVNS. With 7 bases clipped from V and 0 bases from J, the junction kept 4 bases outside the gene matches. The chain couples TRBV25-1 to TRBJ2-3; TRBD2 agrees at 7 bases. The sequence was obtained from a man aged 45 to 65 in a cohort exposed to, infected with or recovered from COVID-19 (not recorded which). Sequencing used PBMCs or T cells enriched from blood (not recorded which). CDR3 region: CASNLAASTDTQYF. The CDR3, as DNA: TGTGCCAGCAATCTAGCGGCTAGCACAGATACGCAGTATTTT.